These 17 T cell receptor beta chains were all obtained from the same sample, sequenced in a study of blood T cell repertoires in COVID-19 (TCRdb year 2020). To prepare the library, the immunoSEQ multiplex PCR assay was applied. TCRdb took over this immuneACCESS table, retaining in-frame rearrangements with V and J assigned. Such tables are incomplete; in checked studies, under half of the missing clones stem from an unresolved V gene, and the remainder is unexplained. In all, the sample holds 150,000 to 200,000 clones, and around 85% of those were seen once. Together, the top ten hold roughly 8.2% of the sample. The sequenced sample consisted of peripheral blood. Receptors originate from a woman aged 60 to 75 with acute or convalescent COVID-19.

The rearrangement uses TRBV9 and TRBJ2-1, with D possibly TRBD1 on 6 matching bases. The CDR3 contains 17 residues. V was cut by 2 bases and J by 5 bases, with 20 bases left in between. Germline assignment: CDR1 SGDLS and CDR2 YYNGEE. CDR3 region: CASSVIAFPPGDNEQFF. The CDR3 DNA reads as TGTGCCAGCAGCGTCATAGCATTCCCCCCAGGGGACAATGAGCAGTTCTTC. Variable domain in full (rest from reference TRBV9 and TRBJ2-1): DSGVTQTPKHLITATGQRVTLRCSPRSGDLSVYWYQQSLDQGLQFLIQYYNGEERAKGNILERFSAQQFPDLHSELNLSSLELGDSALYFCASSVIAFPPGDNEQFFGPGTRLTVL.

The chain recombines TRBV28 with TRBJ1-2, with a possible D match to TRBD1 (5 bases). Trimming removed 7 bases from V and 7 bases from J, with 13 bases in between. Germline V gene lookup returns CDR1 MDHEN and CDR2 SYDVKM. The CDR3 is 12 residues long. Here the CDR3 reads CASTGGAIGYTF. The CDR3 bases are TGTGCCAGCACCGGGGGTGCGATTGGCTACACCTTC.

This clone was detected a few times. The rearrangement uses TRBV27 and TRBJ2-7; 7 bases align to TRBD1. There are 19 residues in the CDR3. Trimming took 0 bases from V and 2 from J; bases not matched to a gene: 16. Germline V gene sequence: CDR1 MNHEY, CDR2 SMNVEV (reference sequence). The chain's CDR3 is CASSLSGIGRGSSAYEQYF. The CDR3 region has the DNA TGTGCCAGCAGTTTATCGGGGATCGGCAGGGGGTCTTCTGCCTACGAGCAGTACTTC.

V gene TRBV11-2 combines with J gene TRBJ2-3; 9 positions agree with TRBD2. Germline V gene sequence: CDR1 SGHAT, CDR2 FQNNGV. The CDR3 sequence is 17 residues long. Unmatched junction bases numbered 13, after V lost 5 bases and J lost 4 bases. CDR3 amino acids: CASSPYISGREADTQYF. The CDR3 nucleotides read TGTGCCAGCAGCCCATATATTAGCGGGAGAGAGGCAGATACGCAGTATTTT.

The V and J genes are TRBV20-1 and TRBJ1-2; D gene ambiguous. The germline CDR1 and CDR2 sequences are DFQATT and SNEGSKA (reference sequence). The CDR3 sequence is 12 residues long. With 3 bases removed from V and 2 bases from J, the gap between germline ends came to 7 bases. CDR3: CSASNINYGYTF. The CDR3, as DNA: TGCAGTGCTAGTAACATAAACTATGGCTACACCTTC.

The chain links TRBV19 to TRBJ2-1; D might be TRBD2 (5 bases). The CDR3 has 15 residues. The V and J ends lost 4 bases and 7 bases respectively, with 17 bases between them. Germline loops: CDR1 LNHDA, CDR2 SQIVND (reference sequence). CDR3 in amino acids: CASSTQRAFGNEQFF. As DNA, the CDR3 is TGTGCCAGTAGTACCCAGAGGGCATTTGGGAATGAGCAGTTCTTC.

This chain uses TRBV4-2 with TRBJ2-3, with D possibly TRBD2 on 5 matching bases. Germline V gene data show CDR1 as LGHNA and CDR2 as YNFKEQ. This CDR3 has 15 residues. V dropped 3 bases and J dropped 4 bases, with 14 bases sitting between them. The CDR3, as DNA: TGTGCCAGCAGCCAGGAGGCTGGTTTCCCAGATACGCAGTATTTT. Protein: CASSQEAGFPDTQYF.

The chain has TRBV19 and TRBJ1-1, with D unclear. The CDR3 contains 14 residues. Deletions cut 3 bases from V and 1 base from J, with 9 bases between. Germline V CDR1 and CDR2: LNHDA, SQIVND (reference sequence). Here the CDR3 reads CASSIEGRNTEAFF. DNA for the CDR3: TGTGCCAGTAGTATTGAGGGTCGGAACACTGAAGCTTTCTTT.

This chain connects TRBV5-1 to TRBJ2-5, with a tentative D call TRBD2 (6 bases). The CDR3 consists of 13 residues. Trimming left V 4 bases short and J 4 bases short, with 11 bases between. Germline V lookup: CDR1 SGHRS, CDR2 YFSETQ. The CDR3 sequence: CASSPTGAETQYF. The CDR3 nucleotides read TGCGCCAGCAGCCCGACGGGAGCAGAGACCCAGTACTTC.

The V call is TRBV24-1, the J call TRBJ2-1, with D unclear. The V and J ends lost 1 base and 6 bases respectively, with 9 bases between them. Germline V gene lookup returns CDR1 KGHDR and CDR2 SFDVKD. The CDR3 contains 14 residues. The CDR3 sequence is CATSDFRLSNEQFF. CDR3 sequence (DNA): TGTGCCACCAGTGATTTTAGACTCAGCAATGAGCAGTTCTTC.

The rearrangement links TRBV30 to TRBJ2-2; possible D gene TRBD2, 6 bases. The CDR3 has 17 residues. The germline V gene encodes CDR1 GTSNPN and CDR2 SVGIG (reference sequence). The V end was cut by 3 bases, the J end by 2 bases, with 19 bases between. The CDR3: CAWSIARSSANTGELFF. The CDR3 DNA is TGTGCCTGGAGCATAGCCCGGTCTAGCGCTAACACCGGGGAGCTGTTTTTT.

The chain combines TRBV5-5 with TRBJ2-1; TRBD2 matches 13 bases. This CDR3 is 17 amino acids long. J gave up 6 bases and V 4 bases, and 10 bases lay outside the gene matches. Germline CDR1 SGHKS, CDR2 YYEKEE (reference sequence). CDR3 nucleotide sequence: TGTGCCAGCAGCCCAAGGACTAGCGGGAGACTCGGCAATGAGCAGTTCTTC. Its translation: CASSPRTSGRLGNEQFF.

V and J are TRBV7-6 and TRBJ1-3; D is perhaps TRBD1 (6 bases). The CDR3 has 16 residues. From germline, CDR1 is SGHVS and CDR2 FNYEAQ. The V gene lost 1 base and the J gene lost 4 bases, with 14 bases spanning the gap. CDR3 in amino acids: CASSLVGGRPGNTIYF. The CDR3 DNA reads TGTGCCAGCAGCTTAGTCGGGGGGCGACCCGGAAACACCATATATTTT.

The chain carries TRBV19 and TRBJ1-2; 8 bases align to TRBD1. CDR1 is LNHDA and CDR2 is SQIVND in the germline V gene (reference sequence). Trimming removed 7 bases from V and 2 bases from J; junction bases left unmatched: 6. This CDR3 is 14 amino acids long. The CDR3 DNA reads TGTGCCAGTAAACCGGGACAGGACAACTATGGCTACACCTTC. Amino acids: CASKPGQDNYGYTF.

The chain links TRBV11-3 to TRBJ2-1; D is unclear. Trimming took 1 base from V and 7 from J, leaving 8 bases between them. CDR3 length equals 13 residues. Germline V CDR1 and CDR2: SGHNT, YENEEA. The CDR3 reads CASSLGAENEQFF. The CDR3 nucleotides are TGTGCCAGCAGCTTAGGGGCAGAAAATGAGCAGTTCTTC. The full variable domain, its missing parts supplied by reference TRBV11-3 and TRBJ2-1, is EAGVVQSPRYKIIEKKQPVAFWCNPISGHNTLYWYLQNLGQGPELLIRYENEEAVDDSQLPKDRFSAERLKGVDSTLKIQPAELGDSAVYLCASSLGAENEQFFGPGTRLTVL.

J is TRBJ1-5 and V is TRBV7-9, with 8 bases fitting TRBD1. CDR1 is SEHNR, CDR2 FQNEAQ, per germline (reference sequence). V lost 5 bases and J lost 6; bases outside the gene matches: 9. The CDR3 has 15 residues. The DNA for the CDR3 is TGTGCCAGCAGCCCCGGGACAGGCGTAGGTCAGCCCCAGCATTTT. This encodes CASSPGTGVGQPQHF.

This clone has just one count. The CDR3 region has the DNA TGTGCCAGCAGCTTAGAACCACCCGACAGGATAATCTACAATGAGCAGTTCTTC. Its translation is CASSLEPPDRIIYNEQFF. The V gene is TRBV11-2, the J gene TRBJ2-1; perhaps TRBD1 as D (6 bases). CDR3 length: 18 residues. The ends were cut back, 0 bases at V and 3 bases at J, with 18 bases in the middle. Germline loops: CDR1 SGHAT, CDR2 FQNNGV. Full variable domain (missing parts from reference TRBV11-2 and TRBJ2-1): EAGVAQSPRYKIIEKRQSVAFWCNPISGHATLYWYQQILGQGPKLLIQFQNNGVVDDSQLPKDRFSAERLKGVDSTLKIQPAKLEDSAVYLCASSLEPPDRIIYNEQFFGPGTRLTVL.